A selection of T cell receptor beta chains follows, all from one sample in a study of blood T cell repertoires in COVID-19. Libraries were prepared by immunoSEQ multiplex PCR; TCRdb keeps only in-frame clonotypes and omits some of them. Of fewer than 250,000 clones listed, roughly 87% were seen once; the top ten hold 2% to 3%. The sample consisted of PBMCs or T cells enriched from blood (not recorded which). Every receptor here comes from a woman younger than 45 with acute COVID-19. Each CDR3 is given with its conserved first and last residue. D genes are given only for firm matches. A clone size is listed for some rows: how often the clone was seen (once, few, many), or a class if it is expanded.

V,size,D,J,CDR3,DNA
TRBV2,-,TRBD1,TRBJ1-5,CASSPARQGDQPQHF,TGTGCCAGCAGTCCTGCCCGACAGGGGGATCAGCCCCAGCATTTT
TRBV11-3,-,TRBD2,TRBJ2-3,CASSLGTSGGSLGSFTQYF,TGTGCCAGCAGCTTAGGTACTAGCGGGGGGTCCCTAGGATCCTTTACGCAGTATTTT
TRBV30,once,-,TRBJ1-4,CAWSSGRWEKLFF,TGTGCCTGGAGTTCAGGGCGGTGGGAAAAACTGTTTTTT
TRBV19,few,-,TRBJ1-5,CASSRAVRQPQHF,TGTGCCAGTAGTAGAGCGGTAAGGCAGCCCCAGCATTTT
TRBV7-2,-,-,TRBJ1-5,CASRAGVQGGQPQHF,TGTGCCAGCAGGGCTGGGGTACAGGGTGGACAGCCCCAGCATTTT
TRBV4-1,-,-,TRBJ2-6,CASSRGVGTYGANVLTF,TGCGCCAGCAGCCGCGGGGTCGGGACTTACGGGGCCAACGTCCTGACTTTC
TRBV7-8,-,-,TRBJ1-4,CASSLIGGAMEKLFF,TGTGCCAGCAGCTTAATTGGTGGGGCAATGGAAAAACTGTTTTTT
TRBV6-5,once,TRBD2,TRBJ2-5,CASSYLSGGETQYF,TGTGCCAGCAGTTACCTGAGCGGGGGGGAGACCCAGTACTTC
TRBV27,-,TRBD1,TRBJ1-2,CASSSGTGGEGYTF,TGTGCCAGCAGTTCCGGGACAGGGGGCGAAGGCTACACCTTC
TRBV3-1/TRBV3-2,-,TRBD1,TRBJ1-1,CASSPERGDRGMGNTEAFF,TGTGCCAGCAGCCCCGAAAGGGGGGACAGGGGGATGGGAAACACTGAAGCTTTCTTT
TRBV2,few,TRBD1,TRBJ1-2,CASSDPVDRVKNYGYTF,TGTGCCAGCAGTGACCCCGTGGACAGGGTGAAGAACTATGGCTACACCTTC
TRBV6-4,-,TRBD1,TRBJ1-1,CASSSEGATEAFF,TGTGCCAGCAGTTCTGAGGGGGCCACTGAAGCTTTCTTT
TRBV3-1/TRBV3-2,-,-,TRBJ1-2,CASSQGGGTAHGYTF,TGTGCCAGCAGCCAAGGGGGCGGGACCGCGCATGGCTACACCTTC
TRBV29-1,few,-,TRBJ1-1,CSVLYYSNTEAFF,TGCAGCGTTCTGTACTACTCCAACACTGAAGCTTTCTTT
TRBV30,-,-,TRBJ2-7,CAWEESYEQYF,TGTGCCTGGGAAGAGAGCTACGAGCAGTACTTC
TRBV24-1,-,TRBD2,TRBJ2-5,CATSPTGGQETQYF,TGTGCCACCAGTCCCACGGGGGGACAAGAGACCCAGTACTTC
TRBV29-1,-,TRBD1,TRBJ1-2,CSVDGDRGNYGYTF,TGCAGCGTTGATGGGGACAGGGGTAACTATGGCTACACCTTC
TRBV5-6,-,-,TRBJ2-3,CASSLAPSTDTQYF,TGTGCCAGCAGCTTAGCTCCTAGCACAGATACGCAGTATTTT
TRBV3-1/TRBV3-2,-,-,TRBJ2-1,CASRSPCDEQFF,TGTGCCAGCAGGAGCCCCTGTGATGAGCAGTTCTTC
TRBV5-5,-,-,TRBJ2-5,CASSPGPRGETQYF,TGTGCCAGCAGCCCGGGCCCTAGGGGAGAGACCCAGTACTTC
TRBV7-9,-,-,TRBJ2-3,CASTPGDTQYF,TGTGCCAGCACCCCCGGGGATACGCAGTATTTT
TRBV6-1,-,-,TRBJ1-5,CASSEREMQPQHF,TGTGCCAGCAGTGAACGGGAGATGCAGCCCCAGCATTTT
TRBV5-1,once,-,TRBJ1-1,CASSLVGRGAGDTEAFF,TGCGCCAGCAGCTTGGTTGGGCGGGGGGCAGGAGACACTGAAGCTTTCTTT
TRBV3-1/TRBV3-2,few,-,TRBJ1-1,CASSPTGGVTEAFF,TGTGCCAGCAGCCCGACGGGGGGGGTGACTGAAGCTTTCTTT
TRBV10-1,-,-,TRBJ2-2,CASIADTGELFF,TGCGCCAGCATTGCAGACACCGGGGAGCTGTTTTTT
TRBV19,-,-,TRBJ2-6,CASSDSFSGANVLTF,TGTGCCAGTAGTGACAGCTTCTCTGGGGCCAACGTCCTGACTTTC
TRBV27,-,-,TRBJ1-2,CASSLGPGHLYGYTF,TGTGCCAGCAGTTTAGGGCCAGGTCATCTCTATGGCTACACCTTC
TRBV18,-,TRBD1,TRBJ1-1,CASSSAGTVGNTEAFF,TGTGCCAGCTCATCGGCCGGGACAGTGGGGAACACTGAAGCTTTCTTT
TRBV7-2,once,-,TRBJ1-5,CASSLVGQSNQPQHF,TGTGCCAGCAGCTTAGTCGGTCAAAGCAATCAGCCCCAGCATTTT
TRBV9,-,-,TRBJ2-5,CASSTLGGETQYF,TGTGCCAGCAGCACCCTGGGAGGAGAGACCCAGTACTTC
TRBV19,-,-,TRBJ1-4,CASRTAGAGEKLFF,TGTGCCAGCCGCACAGCGGGGGCTGGGGAAAAACTGTTTTTT
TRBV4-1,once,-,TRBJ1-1,CASSQDGTPYEAFF,TGCGCCAGCAGCCAAGATGGGACACCGTATGAAGCTTTCTTT
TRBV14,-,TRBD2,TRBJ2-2,CASSQATSGGYTGELFF,TGTGCCAGCAGCCAAGCGACTAGCGGGGGGTACACCGGGGAGCTGTTTTTT
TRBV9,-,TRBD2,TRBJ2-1,CASSVDGLAGGLYNEQFF,TGTGCCAGCAGCGTAGACGGACTAGCGGGGGGATTATACAATGAGCAGTTCTTC
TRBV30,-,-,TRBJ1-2,CAWSGRVPRTF,TGTGCCTGGAGCGGCAGAGTGCCGAGGACCTTC